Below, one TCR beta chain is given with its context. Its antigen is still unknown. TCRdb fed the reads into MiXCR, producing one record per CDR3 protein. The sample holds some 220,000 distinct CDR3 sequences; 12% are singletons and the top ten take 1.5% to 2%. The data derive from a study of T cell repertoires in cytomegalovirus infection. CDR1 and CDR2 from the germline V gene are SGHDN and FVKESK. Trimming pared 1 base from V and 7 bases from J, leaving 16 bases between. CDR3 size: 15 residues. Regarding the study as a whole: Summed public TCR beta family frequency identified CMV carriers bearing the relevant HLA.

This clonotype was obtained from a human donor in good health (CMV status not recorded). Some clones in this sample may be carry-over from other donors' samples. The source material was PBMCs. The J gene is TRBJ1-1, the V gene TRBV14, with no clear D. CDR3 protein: CASSQVLGLFSEAFF. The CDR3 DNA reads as TGTGCCAGCAGCCAAGTGCTAGGACTGTTCAGTGAAGCTTTCTTT.